This T cell receptor (beta chain) appears in the sequencing data of a study of cytomegalovirus exposure and HLA in healthy donors. Study observations and caveats: Later analysis found that TCR beta chains associated with HLA were more clonally expanded than other, equally common chains. According to a later analysis, donors in an Asian-associated ancestry cluster reportedly had fewer N-insertions than the approximately 730-donor mean. Reports described diagnosis of cytomegalovirus status by the classifier as highly specific and sensitive. Despite most TCR sequences being rare, some public TCRs occurred in many donors.

Germline loops: CDR1 SNHLY, CDR2 FYNNEI. Trimming took 4 bases from V and 2 from J; bases not matched to a gene: 5. The CDR3 is 14 amino acids. Amplification used 60 Vbeta primers and 13 Jbeta primers. The table came from immunoSEQ multiplex PCR; TCRdb's copy has only in-frame clones and leaves some out. This sample's clone table lists 190,000 or so clones. Comment on this clone: As yet, its antigen is unknown.

V usage is TRBV2 and J usage is TRBJ2-7; TRBD2 agrees at 7 bases. Sample: PBMCs. The sequence was collected from a boy between 5 and 17 years old in good health and CMV-seronegative. This CDR3 is CASSGQGGTYEQYF. CDR3 DNA: TGTGCCAGCAGTGGGCAGGGAGGGACCTACGAGCAGTACTTC. The complete variable domain, with remaining parts taken from reference TRBV2 and TRBJ2-7, reads EPEVTQTPSHQVTQMGQEVILRCVPISNHLYFYWYRQILGQKVEFLVSFYNNEISEKSEIFDDQFSVERPDGSNFTLKIRSTKLEDSAMYFCASSGQGGTYEQYFGPGTRLTVT.